The entry below describes one T cell receptor beta chain. Libraries were prepared by immunoSEQ multiplex PCR; TCRdb keeps only in-frame clonotypes and omits some of them. The sample lists more than 9,000 clones, around 94% occurring once. This record comes from a study of T cells in tuberculosis. This CDR3 is 17 amino acids long. Trimming stripped 3 bases from V and 0 bases from J, with 17 bases between. CDR1 is LNHDA, CDR2 SQIVND, per germline (reference sequence). The genes are TRBV19 and TRBJ1-1, with D possibly matching TRBD1 (5 bases). The specimen sequenced was PBMCs. The receptor comes from an adult with tuberculosis. CDR3 coding DNA: TGTGCCAGTAGTATTTGGCCAGGGAGGACCTTGAACACTGAAGCTTTCTTT. Protein sequence: CASSIWPGRTLNTEAFF.